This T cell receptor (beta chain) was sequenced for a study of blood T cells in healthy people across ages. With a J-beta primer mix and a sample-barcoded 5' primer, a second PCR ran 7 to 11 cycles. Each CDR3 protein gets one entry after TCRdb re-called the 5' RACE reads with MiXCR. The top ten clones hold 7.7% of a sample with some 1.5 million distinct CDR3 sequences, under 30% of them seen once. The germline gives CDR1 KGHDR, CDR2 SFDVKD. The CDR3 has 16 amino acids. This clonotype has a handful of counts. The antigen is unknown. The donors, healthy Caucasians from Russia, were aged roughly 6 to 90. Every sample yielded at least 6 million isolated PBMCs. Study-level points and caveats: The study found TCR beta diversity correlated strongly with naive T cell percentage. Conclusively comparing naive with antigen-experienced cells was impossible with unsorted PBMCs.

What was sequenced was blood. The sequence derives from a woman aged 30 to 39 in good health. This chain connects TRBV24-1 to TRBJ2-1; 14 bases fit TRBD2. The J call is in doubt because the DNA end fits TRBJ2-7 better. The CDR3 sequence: CATSDRTSGRINEQYF. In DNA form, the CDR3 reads TGTGCCACCAGTGATCGGACTAGCGGGAGGATCAATGAGCAGTACTTC.